In this sample, the clone carrying this TCR beta chain turned up once. Its antigen is undetermined. The data derive from a study of cytomegalovirus exposure and HLA in healthy donors. Study summary: Of 300 to 450 genotyped donors, about 80% clustered with self-reported Caucasian donors.

Germline lookup yields CDR1 MNHNS and CDR2 SASEGT. Trimming took off 6 bases at V and 0 bases at J, with 12 bases between the two ends. The CDR3 sequence is 15 residues long. The primer mix had 60 Vbeta and 13 Jbeta primers. The method was immunoSEQ multiplex PCR; TCRdb's version includes in-frame clones alone and lacks a portion of them. The table includes around 130,000 clones, about four fifths detected once. General study results and limits: Excluded: some indistinguishable V segments such as TRBV6-2 and TRBV6-3. Roughly uniform sequencing depth across donors was assumed, possibly incorrectly.

V gene TRBV6-1 combines with J gene TRBJ1-3; tentative D call: TRBD1 (6 bases). The specimen sequenced was PBMCs. The sequence derives from a man younger than 40 in good health and CMV-seronegative. The CDR3 nucleotides are TGTGCCAGCAGACAGCAAGGGGGCTCTGGAAACACCATATATTTT. Amino acid sequence: CASRQQGGSGNTIYF.